This T cell receptor beta chain was found in a study of T cell responses to AZD1222 COVID-19 vaccine. The V gene's germline CDR1 is SQVTM and CDR2 ANQGSEA. Trimming took off 1 base at V and 6 bases at J, with 9 bases between the two ends. The CDR3 loop spans 12 amino acids. Comments on this clone: Its antigen is not identified.

Study results and limitations: Close to half of all spike-specific TCRs reportedly target regions of the variants that are unmutated. The breadth and depth of Spike-specific TCRs increased once two AZD1222 doses had been given. Spike-spanning, vaccine-associated CD4 TCRs were dominant at 160-218 and 743-854.

The study pooled second doses at about 4 or about 12 weeks. The repertoire was sequenced with immunoSEQ multiplex PCR; TCRdb's copy has only in-frame clones and lacks some. The data hold 90,000 to 120,000 clones, with approximately 90% observed a single time. V and J are TRBV29-1 and TRBJ1-1; D not certain. The clonotype originates from an adult who received the AZD1222 COVID-19 vaccine. Sequencing was performed on peripheral blood, taken 28 days after the second AZD1222 dose. The CDR3 sequence: CSVEGFSPEAFF. The CDR3 DNA follows: TGCAGCGTTGAAGGCTTCTCACCTGAAGCTTTCTTT.